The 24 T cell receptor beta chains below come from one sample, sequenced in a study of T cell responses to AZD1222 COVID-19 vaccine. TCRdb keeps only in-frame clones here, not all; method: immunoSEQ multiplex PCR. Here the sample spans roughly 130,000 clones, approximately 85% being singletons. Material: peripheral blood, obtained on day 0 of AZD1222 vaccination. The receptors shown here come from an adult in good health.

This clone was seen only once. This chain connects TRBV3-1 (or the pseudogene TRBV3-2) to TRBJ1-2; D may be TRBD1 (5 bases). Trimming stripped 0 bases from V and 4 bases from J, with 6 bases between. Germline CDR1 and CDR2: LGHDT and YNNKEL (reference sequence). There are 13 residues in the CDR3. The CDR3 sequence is CASSQETAYGYTF. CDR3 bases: TGTGCCAGCAGCCAAGAGACAGCCTATGGCTACACCTTC.

CDR3 nucleotide sequence: TGTGCCAGTAGTATGGCGGATTCTGGAAACACCATATATTTT. It is translated as CASSMADSGNTIYF. This rearrangement joins TRBV19 to TRBJ1-3; D uncertain. V was pared by 3 bases and J by 1 base, with 7 bases between. Germline values: CDR1 LNHDA, CDR2 SQIVND (reference sequence). This CDR3 region has 14 residues.

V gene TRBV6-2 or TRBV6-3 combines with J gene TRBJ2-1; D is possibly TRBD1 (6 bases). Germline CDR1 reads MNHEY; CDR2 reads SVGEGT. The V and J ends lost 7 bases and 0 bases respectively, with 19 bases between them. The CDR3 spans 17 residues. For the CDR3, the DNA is TGTGCCAGCACCCCAGACTACAGGGAGAGCTCCTACAATGAGCAGTTCTTC. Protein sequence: CASTPDYRESSYNEQFF.

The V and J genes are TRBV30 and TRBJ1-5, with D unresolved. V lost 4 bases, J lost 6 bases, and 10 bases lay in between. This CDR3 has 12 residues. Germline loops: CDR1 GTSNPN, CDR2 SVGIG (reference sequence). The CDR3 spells CAWTKSSQPQHF. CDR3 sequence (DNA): TGTGCCTGGACGAAAAGTTCTCAGCCCCAGCATTTT. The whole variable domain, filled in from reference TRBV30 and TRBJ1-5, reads SQTIHQWPATLVQPVGSPLSLECTVEGTSNPNLYWYRQAAGRGLQLLFYSVGIGQISSEVPQNLSASRPQDRQFILSSKKLLLSDSGFYLCAWTKSSQPQHFGDGTRLSIL.

The CDR3, as DNA: TGTGCCAGCCGGAGTAGGCCCGACAGGCCCGATGAAAAACTGTTTTTT. It is translated as CASRSRPDRPDEKLFF. This chain uses TRBV6-4 with TRBJ1-4, with a tentative D call TRBD1 (6 bases). CDR3 size: 16 residues. Trimming shortened V by 8 bases and J by 6 bases, and 22 bases separated the two germline ends. The V gene's germline CDR1 is MRHNA and CDR2 SNTAGT.

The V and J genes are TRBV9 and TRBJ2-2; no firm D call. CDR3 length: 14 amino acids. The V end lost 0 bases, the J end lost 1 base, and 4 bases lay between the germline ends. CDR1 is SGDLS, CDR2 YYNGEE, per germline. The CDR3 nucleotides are TGTGCCAGCAGCGTAGGGGTGAACACCGGGGAGCTGTTTTTT. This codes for CASSVGVNTGELFF.

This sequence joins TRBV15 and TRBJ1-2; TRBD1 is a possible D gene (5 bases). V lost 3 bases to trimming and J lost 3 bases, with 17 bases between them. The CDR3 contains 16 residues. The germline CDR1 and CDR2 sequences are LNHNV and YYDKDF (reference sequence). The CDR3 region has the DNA TGTGCCACCAGCAGGTCCCTGAGGGGAGAGGACTATGGCTACACCTTC. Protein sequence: CATSRSLRGEDYGYTF.

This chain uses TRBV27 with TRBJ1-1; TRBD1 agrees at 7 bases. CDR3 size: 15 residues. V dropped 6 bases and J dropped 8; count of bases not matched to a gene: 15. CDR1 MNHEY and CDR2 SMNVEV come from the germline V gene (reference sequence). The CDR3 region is CASRFAFRGGVEAFF. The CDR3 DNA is TGTGCCAGCAGGTTTGCGTTCAGGGGGGGAGTGGAAGCTTTCTTT.

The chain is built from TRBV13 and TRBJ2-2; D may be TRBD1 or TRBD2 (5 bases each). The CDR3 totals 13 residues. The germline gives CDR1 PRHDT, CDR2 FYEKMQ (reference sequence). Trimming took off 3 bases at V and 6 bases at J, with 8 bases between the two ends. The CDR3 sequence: CASSLMGAGELFF. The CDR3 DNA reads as TGTGCCAGCAGCTTGATGGGGGCCGGGGAGCTGTTTTTT.

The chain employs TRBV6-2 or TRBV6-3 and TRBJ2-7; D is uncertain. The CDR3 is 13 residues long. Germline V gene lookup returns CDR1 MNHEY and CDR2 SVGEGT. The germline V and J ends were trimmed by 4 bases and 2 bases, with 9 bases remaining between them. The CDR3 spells CASSSILTYEQYF. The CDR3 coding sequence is TGTGCCAGCAGTTCAATACTGACCTACGAGCAGTACTTC.

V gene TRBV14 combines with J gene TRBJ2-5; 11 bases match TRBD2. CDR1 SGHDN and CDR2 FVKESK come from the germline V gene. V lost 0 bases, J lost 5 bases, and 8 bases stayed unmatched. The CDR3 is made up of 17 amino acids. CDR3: CASSQDFLAGGYETQYF. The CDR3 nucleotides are TGTGCCAGCAGCCAAGATTTTTTAGCGGGAGGGTATGAGACCCAGTACTTC. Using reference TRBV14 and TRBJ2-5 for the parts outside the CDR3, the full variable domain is EAGVTQFPSHSVIEKGQTVTLRCDPISGHDNLYWYRRVMGKEIKFLLHFVKESKQDESGMPNNRFLAERTGGTYSTLKVQPAELEDSGVYFCASSQDFLAGGYETQYFGPGTRLLVL.

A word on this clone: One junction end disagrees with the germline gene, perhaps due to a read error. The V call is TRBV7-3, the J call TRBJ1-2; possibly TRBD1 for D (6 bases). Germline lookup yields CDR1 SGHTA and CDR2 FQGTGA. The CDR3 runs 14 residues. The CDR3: CAGSHSRDNNGYTF. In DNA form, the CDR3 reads TGTGCCGGCAGCCACTCCCGGGACAACAATGGCTACACCTTC.

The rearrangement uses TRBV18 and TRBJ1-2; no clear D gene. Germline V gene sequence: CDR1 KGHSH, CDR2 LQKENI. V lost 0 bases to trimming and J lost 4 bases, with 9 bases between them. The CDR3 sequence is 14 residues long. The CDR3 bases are TGTGCCAGCTCACCACCCTCCCAGGCCTATGGCTACACCTTC. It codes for CASSPPSQAYGYTF.

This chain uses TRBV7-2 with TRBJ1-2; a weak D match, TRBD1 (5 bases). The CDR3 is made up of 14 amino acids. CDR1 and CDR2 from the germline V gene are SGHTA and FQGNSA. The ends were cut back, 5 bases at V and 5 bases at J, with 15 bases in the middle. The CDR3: CASSPDKSPYGYTF. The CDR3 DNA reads TGTGCCAGCAGCCCGGACAAGTCTCCTTATGGCTACACCTTC.

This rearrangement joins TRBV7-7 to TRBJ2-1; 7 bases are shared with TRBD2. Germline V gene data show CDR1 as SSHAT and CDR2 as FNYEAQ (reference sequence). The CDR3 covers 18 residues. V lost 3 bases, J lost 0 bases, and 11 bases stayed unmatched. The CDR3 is CASSFSITSASSYNEQFF. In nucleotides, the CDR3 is TGTGCCAGCAGCTTTTCTATTACTAGCGCCAGCTCCTACAATGAGCAGTTCTTC.

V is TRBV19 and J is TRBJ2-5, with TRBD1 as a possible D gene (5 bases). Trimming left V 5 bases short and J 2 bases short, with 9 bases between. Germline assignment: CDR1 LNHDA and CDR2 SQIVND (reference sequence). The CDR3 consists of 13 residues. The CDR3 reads CASSPRQQETQYF. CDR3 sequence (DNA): TGTGCCAGTAGTCCGCGACAGCAAGAGACCCAGTACTTC.

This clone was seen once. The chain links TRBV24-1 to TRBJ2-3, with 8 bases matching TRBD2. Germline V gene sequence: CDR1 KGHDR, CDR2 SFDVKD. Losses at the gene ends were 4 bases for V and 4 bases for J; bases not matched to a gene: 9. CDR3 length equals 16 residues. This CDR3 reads CATSDRGGRSADTQYF. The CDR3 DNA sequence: TGTGCCACCAGTGACCGGGGGGGCAGATCAGCAGATACGCAGTATTTT.

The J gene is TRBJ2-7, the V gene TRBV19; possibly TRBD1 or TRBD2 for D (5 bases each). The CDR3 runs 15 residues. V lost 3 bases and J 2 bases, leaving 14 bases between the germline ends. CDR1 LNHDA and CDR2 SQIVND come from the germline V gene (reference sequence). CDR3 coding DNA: TGTGCCAGTAGTATTGGGGGTATTAGGACCTACGAGCAGTACTTC. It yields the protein CASSIGGIRTYEQYF.

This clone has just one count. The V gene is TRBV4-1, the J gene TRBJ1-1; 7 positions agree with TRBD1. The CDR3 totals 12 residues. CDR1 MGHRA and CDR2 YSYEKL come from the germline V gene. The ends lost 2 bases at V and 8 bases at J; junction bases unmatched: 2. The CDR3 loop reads CASSQRTGEAFF. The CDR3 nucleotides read TGCGCCAGCAGCCAAAGGACAGGCGAAGCTTTCTTT.

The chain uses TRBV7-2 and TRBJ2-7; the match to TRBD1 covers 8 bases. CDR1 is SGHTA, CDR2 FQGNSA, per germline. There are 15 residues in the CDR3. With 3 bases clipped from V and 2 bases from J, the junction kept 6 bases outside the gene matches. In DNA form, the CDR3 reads TGTGCCAGCAGCTTTCGAGTGACAGGGGCCTACGAGCAGTACTTC. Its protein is CASSFRVTGAYEQYF. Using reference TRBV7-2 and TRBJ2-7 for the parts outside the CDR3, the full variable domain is GAGVSQSPSNKVTEKGKDVELRCDPISGHTALYWYRQSLGQGLEFLIYFQGNSAPDKSGLPSDRFSAERTGGSVSTLTIQRTQQEDSAVYLCASSFRVTGAYEQYFGPGTRLTVT.

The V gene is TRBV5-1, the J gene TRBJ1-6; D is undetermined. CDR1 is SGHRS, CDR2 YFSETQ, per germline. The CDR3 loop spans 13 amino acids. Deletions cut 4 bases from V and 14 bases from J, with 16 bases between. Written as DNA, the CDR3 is TGCGCCAGCAGCCCCGGAGAAGCCTTAACCCTCCACTTT. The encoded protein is CASSPGEALTLHF.

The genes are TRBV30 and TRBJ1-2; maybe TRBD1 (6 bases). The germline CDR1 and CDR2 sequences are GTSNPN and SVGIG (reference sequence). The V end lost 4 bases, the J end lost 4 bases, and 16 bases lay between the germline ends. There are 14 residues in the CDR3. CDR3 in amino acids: CAWIPQGTSYGYTF. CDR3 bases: TGTGCCTGGATCCCCCAGGGGACCTCCTATGGCTACACCTTC.

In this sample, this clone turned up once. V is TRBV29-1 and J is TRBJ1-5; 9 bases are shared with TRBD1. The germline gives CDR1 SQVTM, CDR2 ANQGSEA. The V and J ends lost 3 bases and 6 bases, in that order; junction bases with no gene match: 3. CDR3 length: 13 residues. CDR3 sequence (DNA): TGCAGCGTTGATCGGGGACAGGGTCAGCCCCAGCATTTT. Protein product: CSVDRGQGQPQHF.

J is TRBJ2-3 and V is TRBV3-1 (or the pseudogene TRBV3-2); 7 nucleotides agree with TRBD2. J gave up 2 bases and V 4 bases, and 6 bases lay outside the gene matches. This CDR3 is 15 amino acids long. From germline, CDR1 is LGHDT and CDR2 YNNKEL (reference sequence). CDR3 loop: CASSRPGGLTDTQYF. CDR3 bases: TGTGCCAGCAGCCGGCCGGGGGGACTCACAGATACGCAGTATTTT.